The present TCR beta chain was sequenced within a study of cytomegalovirus exposure and HLA in healthy donors (dated by TCRdb to about 2017). Background on the whole study: According to a later analysis, one platform produced both the approximately 110 validation repertoires and the approximately 670 repertoires of the first cohort. The aim of the study was to test whether cataloging public T cell receptors could identify signatures of past pathogen exposure. Besides the first cohort of 666 subjects, a separate validation cohort made up of about 120 different subjects was used. The study combined high-throughput TCR immunosequencing, statistical association of individual TCRs with disease status, and machine learning to predict cytomegalovirus infection status. What the work shows at the level of the full study, not this receptor alone: According to the authors, the approach could potentially be generalized to other disease states and immunological phenotypes. Across donors, most TCR sequences were observed very rarely, whereas some public TCRs were present in many individuals. Three of the identified cytomegalovirus-associated TCR beta chains were confirmed in vitro to be specific for cytomegalovirus antigens. Of the cluster scores, 94% were above 0 in a later analysis, which found that TCRs clustered in the first cohort also tended to co-occur in the 120 validation repertoires. In the study, around 160 TCR beta chains were listed as associated with cytomegalovirus. Cytomegalovirus status was reported to be diagnosed by the classifier with high specificity and sensitivity in both the original and validation cohorts. All 120 or so repertoires were used to score co-occurrence in the validation cohort in a later analysis, because that analysis had no HLA typing for the cohort.

As regards this clone: Its antigen specificity is not known. Within one base of it there is no much larger clone, and no base qualities were kept.

Separate from the approximately 700-subject first cohort, the validation cohort of about 130 subjects was the group to which the donors belonged. Library creation used the immunoSEQ multiplex PCR assay. On the authors' methods: A statistical classification framework was built for diagnosing cytomegalovirus status from the catalog of TCR beta chain sequences. Not all clones reach the TCRdb copy of this immuneACCESS table, which keeps in-frame sequences only. Checked studies attribute under half of the gap to unresolved V genes and leave the rest unexplained. V and J calls and clone size are as listed in that table; D and trimming were resolved from the DNA. This sample is represented by about 150,000 clones; roughly 86% of them were singletons. The top ten clonotypes cover about 2.2% of the sample. As encoded in the germline V gene (reference sequence), CDR1 is LNHNV while CDR2 is YYDKDF. From its cysteine to its phenylalanine, the CDR3 spans 16 amino acids. Just CDR3 DNA is preserved here, 48 bases in frame from base 1. Germline trimming: 6 bases from V, 6 bases from J; junction bases outside gene matches: 11.

The V and J genes are TRBV15 and TRBJ2-1; 10 middle bases align to TRBD2. This TCR derives from a human donor in good health. Sequenced sample: PBMCs. The CDR3 protein is CATRDHGSGGANEQFF. The sequenced DNA: TGTGCCACCAGGGACCATGGGAGCGGGGGGGCCAATGAGCAGTTCTTC. With all but the CDR3 taken from the reference TRBV15 and TRBJ2-1 genes, the full variable domain is: DAMVIQNPRYQVTQFGKPVTLSCSQTLNHNVMYWYQQKSSQAPKLLFHYYDKDFNNEADTPDNFQSRRPNTSFCFLDIRSPGLGDTAMYLCATRDHGSGGANEQFFGPGTRLTVL.